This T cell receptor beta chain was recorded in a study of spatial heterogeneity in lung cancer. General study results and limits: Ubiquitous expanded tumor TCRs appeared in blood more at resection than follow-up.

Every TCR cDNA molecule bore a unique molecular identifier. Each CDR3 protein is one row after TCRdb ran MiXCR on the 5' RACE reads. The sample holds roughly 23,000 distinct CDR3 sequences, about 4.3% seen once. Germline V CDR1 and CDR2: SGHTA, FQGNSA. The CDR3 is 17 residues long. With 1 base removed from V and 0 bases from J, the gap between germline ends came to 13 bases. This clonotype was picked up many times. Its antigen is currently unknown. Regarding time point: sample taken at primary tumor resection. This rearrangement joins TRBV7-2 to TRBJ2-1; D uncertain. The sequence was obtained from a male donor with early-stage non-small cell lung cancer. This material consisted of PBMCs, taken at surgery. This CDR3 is CASSLGHARSSYNEQFF. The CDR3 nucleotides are TGTGCCAGCAGCTTAGGTCATGCGCGGAGCTCCTACAATGAGCAGTTCTTC.